These 18 T cell receptor beta chains originate from one sample sequenced in a study of blood T cell repertoires in COVID-19. The method was immunoSEQ multiplex PCR; TCRdb's version includes in-frame clones alone and lacks a portion of them. The table includes some 80,000 clones, more than 60% detected once. The sequenced sample was peripheral blood. The receptors come from a human donor in a cohort sampled during active COVID-19.

The J gene is TRBJ2-2, the V gene TRBV7-2; possible D gene TRBD2, 6 bases. V lost 4 bases, J lost 4 bases, and 16 bases lay in between. Germline assignment: CDR1 SGHTA and CDR2 FQGNSA. There are 16 residues in the CDR3. The CDR3 DNA is TGTGCCAGCAGCTCCCCCTTGGAGGGCTTCACCGGGGAGCTGTTTTTT. Amino acids: CASSSPLEGFTGELFF.

The V gene is TRBV3-1 (or the pseudogene TRBV3-2), the J gene TRBJ1-3; 8 nucleotides align to TRBD1. From germline, CDR1 is LGHDT and CDR2 YNNKEL (reference sequence). The length of the CDR3 is 16 residues. J gave up 0 bases and V 4 bases, and 5 bases lay outside the gene matches. The CDR3 here is CASSPGGQVSGNTIYF. CDR3 sequence (DNA): TGTGCCAGCAGCCCAGGGGGACAGGTCTCTGGAAACACCATATATTTT.

Many counts were recorded for this clone. The chain couples TRBV5-1 to TRBJ2-5, with a tentative D call TRBD1 (5 bases). This CDR3 contains 14 residues. Germline CDR1 SGHRS, CDR2 YFSETQ. Trimming cost V 4 bases and J 5 bases, with 15 bases left between them. The CDR3, as DNA: TGCGCCAGCAGCCCGGTAGGGGTCCAGGAGACCCAGTACTTC. The encoded protein is CASSPVGVQETQYF.

The chain carries TRBV4-1 and TRBJ2-3, with TRBD2 as a possible D gene (6 bases). Trimming shortened V by 1 base and J by 14 bases, and 19 bases separated the two germline ends. Germline values: CDR1 MGHRA, CDR2 YSYEKL. This CDR3 region has 14 residues. CDR3: CASSQAETVLGGYF. CDR3 in DNA: TGCGCCAGCAGCCAAGCTGAGACTGTCTTGGGGGGGTATTTT.

The rearrangement uses TRBV7-9 and TRBJ2-7; a possible D gene is TRBD2 (5 bases). The V gene's germline CDR1 is SEHNR and CDR2 FQNEAQ (reference sequence). The CDR3 loop spans 13 amino acids. With 1 base removed from V and 5 bases from J, the gap between germline ends came to 9 bases. This chain's CDR3 is CASSLETGNEQYF. CDR3 DNA: TGTGCCAGCAGCTTAGAAACCGGGAACGAGCAGTACTTC.

CDR3 region: CASSLMGTGDQETQYF. As DNA, the CDR3 is TGTGCCAGCAGCTTAATGGGGACAGGGGATCAAGAGACCCAGTACTTC. The chain employs TRBV7-4 and TRBJ2-5, with 10 bases fitting TRBD1. Germline trimming cut 2 bases from V and 2 bases from J; bases unmatched to any gene: 5. CDR1 is SGHVT and CDR2 is SQSDAQ in the germline V gene. This CDR3 region has 16 residues.

The chain carries TRBV6-5 and TRBJ1-4; unclear D gene. CDR3 length: 12 amino acids. Germline V gene sequence: CDR1 MNHEY, CDR2 SVGAGI. The ends were cut back, 5 bases at V and 7 bases at J, with 8 bases in the middle. The CDR3 region is CASSRGGEKLFF. In DNA form, the CDR3 reads TGTGCCAGCAGTCGGGGTGGTGAAAAACTGTTTTTT.

This chain uses TRBV7-9 with TRBJ2-1; 15 bases map to TRBD2. J lost 4 bases, V lost 6 bases, and 10 bases had no gene match. Germline CDR1 SEHNR, CDR2 FQNEAQ (reference sequence). This CDR3 has 18 residues. CDR3 DNA: TGTGCCAGCAGACCTCGGACTAGCGGGGGGGCCAGGTACAATGAGCAGTTCTTC. Protein product: CASRPRTSGGARYNEQFF.

The sample holds a few counts of this clone. V and J are TRBV7-8 and TRBJ1-5, with 7 positions matching TRBD1. Germline CDR1 reads SGHVS; CDR2 reads FQNEAQ. The junction had 7 bases not matched to a gene; V was cut back by 5 bases and J by 6 bases. CDR3 length equals 14 residues. CDR3 protein: CASSLGTDRQPQHF. The CDR3 nucleotides read TGTGCCAGCAGCCTCGGGACAGACCGTCAGCCCCAGCATTTT.

This chain uses TRBV24-1 with TRBJ2-1; 8 bases are a match to TRBD2. With V trimmed by 1 base and J by 7 bases, 8 bases remained unmatched. The germline CDR1 and CDR2 sequences are KGHDR and SFDVKD. The CDR3 is made up of 16 amino acids. The CDR3 DNA reads as TGTGCCACCAGTGATTTCGAAGCGGGAGTAAGGAATGAGCAGTTCTTC. Residues: CATSDFEAGVRNEQFF.

This chain uses TRBV3-1 (or the pseudogene TRBV3-2) with TRBJ1-4, with 7 bases that match TRBD1. This CDR3 contains 14 residues. CDR1 and CDR2 (germline): LGHDT, YNNKEL (reference sequence). The ends lost 7 bases at V and 11 bases at J; junction bases unmatched: 13. The CDR3 DNA follows: TGTGCCAGCAACCCATACAGGGGCGAGGGGAAACTGTTTTTT. Translated, it gives CASNPYRGEGKLFF.

The J gene is TRBJ2-5, the V gene TRBV6-1; 9 bases map to TRBD1. CDR1 is MNHNS and CDR2 is SASEGT in the germline V gene. CDR3 length: 20 amino acids. J gave up 4 bases and V 3 bases, and 21 bases lay outside the gene matches. CDR3 nucleotide sequence: TGTGCCAGCAGTGAGGTAACAGGGGGCTTGTCTAGCGGACCTCGAGAGACCCAGTACTTC. Amino acid sequence: CASSEVTGGLSSGPRETQYF.

The chain uses TRBV3-1 (or the pseudogene TRBV3-2) and TRBJ2-7, with TRBD2 identical over 7 bases. CDR1 is LGHDT and CDR2 is YNNKEL in the germline V gene (reference sequence). This CDR3 is 12 amino acids long. Losses at the gene ends were 4 bases for V and 9 bases for J; bases not matched to a gene: 6. This chain's CDR3 is CASSPTWGGQYF. In DNA, the CDR3 is TGTGCCAGCAGCCCCACCTGGGGGGGGCAGTACTTC.

This clone was detected only a few times. The CDR3 spells CASSPGTGSGNTIYF. CDR3 DNA: TGTGCCAGCAGCCCGGGGACAGGCTCTGGAAACACCATATATTTT. The chain is built from TRBV5-4 and TRBJ1-3; 8 nucleotides match TRBD1. The CDR3 length is 15 residues. The V gene end was trimmed by 4 bases and the J gene end by 0 bases; junction bases not matched to a gene: 3. In germline, CDR1 is SGHNT, CDR2 YYREEE (reference sequence).

The chain links TRBV24-1 to TRBJ2-5; 14 nucleotides line up with TRBD2. The junction had 13 bases not matched to a gene; V was cut back by 4 bases and J by 4 bases. This CDR3 spans 19 amino acids. Germline CDR1 reads KGHDR; CDR2 reads SFDVKD. The CDR3 spells CATSDAGRLAGGRGETQYF. As DNA, the CDR3 is TGTGCCACCAGTGACGCTGGCCGACTAGCGGGGGGGCGGGGAGAGACCCAGTACTTC.

This chain links TRBV11-3 with TRBJ1-1; 7 bases map to TRBD1. The CDR3 contains 15 residues. The J segment lost 1 base and the V segment lost 6 bases, leaving 8 bases of the junction unmatched. Germline V gene lookup returns CDR1 SGHNT and CDR2 YENEEA. CDR3 nucleotides: TGTGCCAGCAGTTCAGTTTCAGGGGGGAACACTGAAGCTTTCTTT. Protein sequence: CASSSVSGGNTEAFF.

The genes are TRBV7-9 and TRBJ1-1; TRBD1 aligns across 7 bases. CDR1 SEHNR and CDR2 FQNEAQ come from the germline V gene (reference sequence). CDR3 length equals 13 residues. Unmatched junction bases numbered 6, after V lost 3 bases and J lost 8 bases. CDR3 bases: TGTGCCAGCAGCTTCCCGGGACAGCCAGAAGCTTTCTTT. The encoded protein is CASSFPGQPEAFF.

J is TRBJ1-3 and V is TRBV7-2; D gene ambiguous. The CDR3 has 12 residues. Trimming pared 8 bases from V and 7 bases from J, leaving 12 bases between. Germline CDR1 and CDR2: SGHTA and FQGNSA. Written as DNA, the CDR3 is TGTGCCAGCTCCCCCGAGGGCAACACCATATATTTT. This translates into CASSPEGNTIYF.